The 24 T cell receptor beta chains in this list originate from one sample, sequenced in a study of shared clonotypes between healthy human individuals. Sequencing was performed with immunoSEQ multiplex PCR; in TCRdb, only in-frame clones are kept and a portion is missing. The repertoire holds some 2.1 million clones, with about 94% as singletons. Naive CD8 cells comprised CD45RO-negative, CCR7-positively selected cells, excluding terminally differentiated effector memory CD45RA+ cells. Sequencing input: naive CD8+ T cells from PBMCs. The receptors shown here come from a man in his late teens or twenties in good health. Some clones in this sample may be carry-over from other donors' samples.

The V gene is TRBV7-6, the J gene TRBJ2-7; 9 bases line up with TRBD2. The V gene end was trimmed by 6 bases and the J gene end by 3 bases; junction bases not matched to a gene: 9. This CDR3 comprises 15 residues. The germline CDR1 and CDR2 sequences are SGHVS and FNYEAQ. CDR3 in DNA: TGTGCCAGCAGTTCCGGGACTAGCACCCTCTACGAGCAGTACTTC. It codes for CASSSGTSTLYEQYF.

The chain links TRBV27 to TRBJ1-3, with a possible D match to TRBD1 (6 bases). The V gene's germline CDR1 is MNHEY and CDR2 SMNVEV (reference sequence). The CDR3 spans 16 residues. V lost 5 bases to trimming and J lost 3 bases, with 17 bases between them. The CDR3 reads CASSASAGEFGNTIYF. Written as DNA, the CDR3 is TGTGCCAGCAGTGCCTCGGCAGGGGAATTTGGAAACACCATATATTTT.

The CDR3 DNA is TGTGCCAGCAGTTCTCGGATTCGAATTGATAGCGGGAGGGAAGAGACCCAGTACTTC. Translation: CASSSRIRIDSGREETQYF. V usage is TRBV27 and J usage is TRBJ2-5, with TRBD2 matching 11 bases. With V trimmed by 4 bases and J by 3 bases, 16 bases remained unmatched. The CDR3 contains 19 residues. Germline V lookup: CDR1 MNHEY, CDR2 SMNVEV (reference sequence).

The genes are TRBV19 and TRBJ2-1; 9 positions agree with TRBD1. Germline V gene lookup returns CDR1 LNHDA and CDR2 SQIVND (reference sequence). The V gene end was trimmed by 3 bases and the J gene end by 8 bases; junction bases not matched to a gene: 8. The CDR3 covers 15 residues. The CDR3 bases are TGTGCCAGTAGTATCGGGACAGGGTTGATCGATGAGCAGTTCTTC. Translated, it gives CASSIGTGLIDEQFF.

A note on this clone: The identical CDR3 is also encoded by other nucleotide sequences in the sample. The chain couples TRBV9 to TRBJ2-3; D remains unclear. The CDR3 covers 14 residues. Per germline, CDR1 SGDLS and CDR2 YYNGEE. V shed 0 bases and J shed 2 bases, with 7 bases lying between them. As DNA, the CDR3 is TGTGCCAGCAGCGTAGGTGGGAACACAGATACGCAGTATTTT. It specifies CASSVGGNTDTQYF.

This clone has just one count. Mismatch with germline at one junction end may stem from a read error. The chain recombines TRBV14 with TRBJ2-7; TRBD2 aligns across 7 bases. Germline CDR1 and CDR2: SGHDN and FVKESK. CDR3 size: 12 residues. CDR3 loop: CASSQEAGLPGF. CDR3 nucleotide sequence: TGTGCCAGCAGCCAAGAAGCGGGACTCCCCGGGTTC.

This clone was recorded once. This rearrangement joins TRBV4-1 to TRBJ2-1, with 8 bases fitting TRBD2. This CDR3 has 18 residues. Losses at the gene ends were 2 bases for V and 6 bases for J; bases not matched to a gene: 15. CDR1 is MGHRA and CDR2 is YSYEKL in the germline V gene. CDR3: CASSQRPGTRAEFNEQFF. As DNA, the CDR3 is TGCGCCAGCAGCCAAAGACCCGGGACTAGGGCCGAGTTCAATGAGCAGTTCTTC.

DNA of the CDR3: TGCGCCAGCAGCTACCGACTAGCGGGACAGAACGAGCAGTACTTC. Translating it yields CASSYRLAGQNEQYF. V gene TRBV4-1 combines with J gene TRBJ2-7, with 11 nucleotides matching TRBD2. J was trimmed by 5 bases and V by 5 bases; bases with no gene match: 8. Looked up from germline, CDR1 is MGHRA and CDR2 is YSYEKL. This CDR3 has 15 amino acids.

V and J are TRBV9 and TRBJ1-3; D unresolved. Germline V gives CDR1 SGDLS, CDR2 YYNGEE. Deletions cut 2 bases from V and 4 bases from J, with 13 bases between. The CDR3 covers 15 residues. For the CDR3, the DNA is TGTGCCAGCAGCGTGAGTGGCAGAGCGGGAAACACCATATATTTT. Translation gives CASSVSGRAGNTIYF.

The chain carries TRBV19 and TRBJ2-1; TRBD2 aligns across 9 bases. Germline assignment: CDR1 LNHDA and CDR2 SQIVND (reference sequence). This CDR3 has 15 amino acids. V was pared by 5 bases and J by 7 bases, with 9 bases of the junction left unmatched. CDR3 protein: CASSGVAGAFNEQFF. DNA for the CDR3: TGTGCCAGTAGTGGAGTAGCGGGAGCTTTTAATGAGCAGTTCTTC.

The rearrangement links TRBV27 to TRBJ1-3, with TRBD1 as a possible D gene (5 bases). Trimming took 5 bases from V and 0 from J, leaving 17 bases between them. This CDR3 spans 17 amino acids. Germline V gives CDR1 MNHEY, CDR2 SMNVEV (reference sequence). The DNA of the CDR3 is TGTGCCAGCAGTCCACTACCCCGACAGAGCTCTGGAAACACCATATATTTT. This codes for CASSPLPRQSSGNTIYF.

V and J are TRBV4-1 and TRBJ2-5, with 7 bases aligning to TRBD1. The germline V gene encodes CDR1 MGHRA and CDR2 YSYEKL. J lost 5 bases, V lost 0 bases, and 9 bases had no gene match. The CDR3 has 16 residues. CDR3 coding DNA: TGCGCCAGCAGCCAAGATCGGGACAGACGTATGGAGACCCAGTACTTC. It codes for CASSQDRDRRMETQYF.

The chain uses TRBV6-1 and TRBJ1-1; TRBD1 matches at 8 bases. From germline, CDR1 is MNHNS and CDR2 SASEGT. This CDR3 spans 16 amino acids. After removal of 3 bases from V and 0 bases from J, the junction contained 6 bases not matched to a gene. CDR3 sequence reads: CASSEGRGLLNTEAFF. DNA for the CDR3: TGTGCCAGCAGTGAGGGCAGGGGGCTCCTGAACACTGAAGCTTTCTTT.

This clone was detected once. The J gene is TRBJ1-5, the V gene TRBV28; weak D call: TRBD1 (6 bases). The germline V gene has CDR1 MDHEN and CDR2 SYDVKM. With 3 bases removed from V and 7 bases from J, the gap between germline ends came to 19 bases. The CDR3 has 16 amino acids. The CDR3 DNA sequence: TGTGCCAGCAGTTTTGCTCGGGGGGCTTTCGGACAGCCCCAGCATTTT. Amino acid sequence: CASSFARGAFGQPQHF.

This chain links TRBV30 with TRBJ1-4; unclear D gene. The CDR3 sequence is 13 residues long. The V gene lost 4 bases and the J gene lost 8 bases, with 14 bases spanning the gap. Germline V lookup: CDR1 GTSNPN, CDR2 SVGIG (reference sequence). CDR3 in DNA: TGTGCCTGGACCCCCCCGGGGAGCGAAAAACTGTTTTTT. The encoded protein is CAWTPPGSEKLFF.

V is TRBV11-2 and J is TRBJ2-1, with 12 nucleotides matching TRBD2. V lost 5 bases and J lost 7; bases outside the gene matches: 18. The CDR3 length is 19 residues. Germline loops: CDR1 SGHAT, CDR2 FQNNGV. CDR3 amino acids: CASSPWVGVLAGGWNEQFF. The CDR3 nucleotides are TGTGCCAGCAGCCCCTGGGTTGGGGTACTAGCGGGAGGTTGGAATGAGCAGTTCTTC.

The chain links TRBV20-1 to TRBJ2-3; D is ambiguous. Looked up from germline, CDR1 is DFQATT and CDR2 is SNEGSKA (reference sequence). The CDR3 totals 11 residues. The V gene lost 2 bases and the J gene lost 5 bases, with 5 bases spanning the gap. The CDR3 loop is CSARSRDTQYF. As DNA, the CDR3 is TGCAGTGCTAGATCGCGAGATACGCAGTATTTT.

The V gene is TRBV27, the J gene TRBJ2-2; the D is unclear. Germline CDR1 MNHEY, CDR2 SMNVEV (reference sequence). Trimming took off 5 bases at V and 6 bases at J, with 13 bases between the two ends. The CDR3 is 14 residues long. This CDR3 reads CASSPTVGAGELFF. CDR3 DNA: TGTGCCAGCAGTCCGACCGTAGGAGCCGGGGAGCTGTTTTTT.

V is TRBV19 and J is TRBJ1-1; no clear D gene. V lost 9 bases to trimming and J lost 0 bases, with 8 bases between them. Germline lookup yields CDR1 LNHDA and CDR2 SQIVND (reference sequence). The CDR3 covers 12 residues. The CDR3 loop reads CASSFMNTEAFF. In DNA, the CDR3 is TGTGCCAGCTCTTTTATGAACACTGAAGCTTTCTTT.

J is TRBJ2-6 and V is TRBV5-1; maybe TRBD1 (6 bases). Germline CDR1 reads SGHRS; CDR2 reads YFSETQ. V was trimmed by 2 bases and J by 0 bases, leaving 15 bases between them. CDR3 length equals 18 residues. The CDR3 here is CASSLRTVSSSGANVLTF. In DNA form, the CDR3 reads TGCGCCAGCAGCTTAAGGACAGTTAGTAGCTCTGGGGCCAACGTCCTGACTTTC.

V and J are TRBV19 and TRBJ1-1, with D possibly matching TRBD1 (5 bases). Trimming stripped 5 bases from V and 1 base from J, with 26 bases between. Germline CDR1 is LNHDA and CDR2 is SQIVND (reference sequence). The CDR3 is 19 residues long. The CDR3 DNA is TGTGCCAGTAGTCAAGATTTCAGGGTGGCGATAACCGCGAACACTGAAGCTTTCTTT. Translating it yields CASSQDFRVAITANTEAFF.

J is TRBJ1-5 and V is TRBV27; the match to TRBD1 covers 7 bases. Germline CDR1 reads MNHEY; CDR2 reads SMNVEV (reference sequence). CDR3 length: 15 residues. Losses at the gene ends were 3 bases for V and 4 bases for J; bases not matched to a gene: 6. The DNA of the CDR3 is TGTGCCAGCAGTTTTTCAGGGACAGTGAATCAGCCCCAGCATTTT. Translated: CASSFSGTVNQPQHF.

This clone was counted a single time. The chain couples TRBV28 to TRBJ2-7; D may be TRBD2 (7 bases). V lost 4 bases to trimming and J lost 1 base, with 20 bases between them. There are 17 residues in the CDR3. CDR1 is MDHEN, CDR2 SYDVKM, per germline. The CDR3 loop reads CASSSTTYREGSYEQYF. CDR3 nucleotide sequence: TGTGCCAGCAGTTCCACGACCTACAGGGAGGGGTCCTACGAGCAGTACTTC.

As concerns this clone: Other nucleotide sequences in the sample specify the same CDR3. The V and J genes are TRBV6-5 and TRBJ2-7; D tentatively fits TRBD1 or TRBD2 (6 bases each). This CDR3 contains 14 residues. Germline loops: CDR1 MNHEY, CDR2 SVGAGI. With 3 bases removed from V and 2 bases from J, the gap between germline ends came to 11 bases. The CDR3 loop reads CASSYFGGPYEQYF. CDR3 bases: TGTGCCAGCAGTTATTTCGGGGGCCCCTACGAGCAGTACTTC.